The 23 T cell receptor beta chains reported below all come from one sample, sequenced in a study of metastatic and nonmetastatic thyroid tumors. Every patient underwent thyroid surgery untreated. TCRdb recomputed clones from the PCR reads via MiXCR. The sample lists roughly 72,000 clones, about 17% seen once, with 13% in the top ten. The sample consisted of blood. Receptors were obtained from a female donor with papillary thyroid cancer or a benign thyroid nodule (not recorded which). Some clones in this sample may be carry-over from other donors' samples.

At least ten counts were recorded for this clone. The rearrangement uses TRBV12-3 or TRBV12-4 and TRBJ2-6; a weak D match, TRBD1 (6 bases). This CDR3 has 18 residues. The V end lost 5 bases, the J end lost 0 bases, and 17 bases lay between the germline ends. CDR3 bases: TGTGCCAGCAGTCCACAGGGAAATCGCCGCTCTGGGGCCAACGTCCTGACTTTC. Translation gives CASSPQGNRRSGANVLTF.

This chain joins TRBV2 and TRBJ1-2, with D possibly TRBD1 on 6 matching bases. Looked up from germline, CDR1 is SNHLY and CDR2 is FYNNEI. V lost 8 bases to trimming and J lost 8 bases, with 21 bases between them. There are 14 residues in the CDR3. Here the CDR3 reads CASLRNTGRGGYTF. The CDR3, as DNA: TGTGCCAGCTTGAGGAACACAGGGCGGGGAGGCTACACCTTC.

This clone was detected many times. This chain joins TRBV12-3 or TRBV12-4 and TRBJ2-1; TRBD1 matches 9 bases. The junction had 5 bases not matched to a gene; V was cut back by 5 bases and J by 3 bases. This CDR3 region has 15 residues. The CDR3 DNA sequence: TGTGCCAGCAGTCCCGGGACAGGGTACTACAATGAGCAGTTCTTC. Its protein is CASSPGTGYYNEQFF.

A few counts support this clone. The chain links TRBV28 to TRBJ2-7; possibly TRBD1 for D (5 bases). The ends were cut back, 4 bases at V and 2 bases at J, with 12 bases in the middle. This CDR3 has 14 amino acids. Germline V gives CDR1 MDHEN, CDR2 SYDVKM. CDR3 nucleotide sequence: TGTGCCAGCAGTTCAAAGGGGCCAACCTACGAGCAGTACTTC. Amino acids: CASSSKGPTYEQYF.

This clone was seen at least ten times. This chain links TRBV28 with TRBJ1-2, with a weak D call TRBD1 (5 bases). CDR1 is MDHEN, CDR2 SYDVKM, per germline. Trimming took 5 bases from V and 5 from J, leaving 15 bases between them. The CDR3 length is 14 residues. The CDR3 spells CASSPGRDWYGYTF. CDR3 DNA: TGTGCCAGCAGTCCAGGGCGGGATTGGTATGGCTACACCTTC.

This clone was found many times. The J gene is TRBJ1-5, the V gene TRBV19; no definite D call. Trimming stripped 6 bases from V and 12 bases from J, with 12 bases between. The germline gives CDR1 LNHDA, CDR2 SQIVND (reference sequence). The CDR3 extends over 11 amino acids. The CDR3 DNA follows: TGTGCCAGTAGCAATGGGCCTATCCAGCATTTT. Amino acid sequence: CASSNGPIQHF.

This clone has a handful of counts. The chain recombines TRBV19 with TRBJ1-4, with no clear D. Trimming removed 6 bases from V and 10 bases from J, with 12 bases in between. Looked up from germline, CDR1 is LNHDA and CDR2 is SQIVND (reference sequence). This CDR3 is built from 12 residues. The CDR3 DNA reads TGTGCCAGTAGCTTCGGAAAGGGAAAACTGTTTTTT. This codes for CASSFGKGKLFF.

This clone occurred many times. This chain connects TRBV3-1 to TRBJ2-1, with 9 nucleotides matching TRBD2. This CDR3 has 15 residues. Trimming cost V 3 bases and J 1 base; bases outside gene matches: 1. The germline V gene encodes CDR1 LGHDT and CDR2 YNNKEL (reference sequence). The CDR3 DNA is TGTGCCAGCAGCCAGACTAGCGGTTCCTACAATGAGCAGTTCTTC. This encodes CASSQTSGSYNEQFF.

V is TRBV11-2 and J is TRBJ1-1; D may be TRBD1 (5 bases). This CDR3 comprises 15 residues. Looked up from germline, CDR1 is SGHAT and CDR2 is FQNNGV. Deletions cut 7 bases from V and 3 bases from J, with 18 bases between. CDR3 bases: TGTGCCAGCACCCCCAATTGGGGGACTCACACTGAAGCTTTCTTT. Protein: CASTPNWGTHTEAFF.

This clone was detected only a few times. A much larger clone lies a single base off, so this may be a read error. The V call is TRBV29-1, the J call TRBJ1-1; D call uncertain. CDR1 is SQVTM and CDR2 is ANQGSEA in the germline V gene. V was trimmed by 5 bases and J by 0 bases, leaving 10 bases between them. The CDR3 contains 13 residues. The CDR3 loop is CSVLYSLNTEAFF. The CDR3 DNA is TGCAGCGTTTTGTACAGCCTGAACACTGAAGCTTTCTTT.

The table lists this clone with many counts. V is TRBV12-3 or TRBV12-4 and J is TRBJ2-2, with D possibly matching TRBD1 (5 bases). V lost 5 bases and J 5 bases, leaving 12 bases between the germline ends. This CDR3 is 14 amino acids long. The CDR3 spells CASSPIGHTGELFF. The CDR3, as DNA: TGTGCCAGCAGTCCTATCGGACATACCGGGGAGCTGTTTTTT.

A few counts support this clone. The CDR3 here is CASSRGTSGIYEQYF. DNA for the CDR3: TGTGCCAGCAGCCGCGGGACTAGCGGAATCTACGAGCAGTACTTC. The rearrangement joins TRBV13 to TRBJ2-7; TRBD2 aligns across 11 bases. CDR3 size: 15 residues. The germline V gene has CDR1 PRHDT and CDR2 FYEKMQ (reference sequence). The ends lost 5 bases at V and 3 bases at J; junction bases unmatched: 6.

As concerns this clone: A read error may explain this, as a much larger clone is one base away. The same CDR3 also results from other DNA sequences found in this sample. J is TRBJ1-2 and V is TRBV5-1; TRBD1 might be the D (5 bases). Trimming pared 3 bases from V and 6 bases from J, leaving 15 bases between. This CDR3 has 14 residues. In germline, CDR1 is SGHRS, CDR2 YFSETQ. For the CDR3, the DNA is TGCGCCAGCAGCTCGGGCCAGGGTGCGAATGGCTACACCTTC. The encoded protein is CASSSGQGANGYTF. Together with reference TRBV5-1 and TRBJ1-2, the CDR3 gives the full variable domain: KAGVTQTPRYLIKTRGQQVTLSCSPISGHRSVSWYQQTPGQGLQFLFEYFSETQRNKGNFPGRFSGRQFSNSRSEMNVSTLELGDSALYLCASSSGQGANGYTFGSGTRLTVV.

This clone was seen only a few times. V is TRBV4-2 and J is TRBJ1-1; no clear D gene. Germline V gene sequence: CDR1 LGHNA, CDR2 YNFKEQ. The CDR3 extends over 14 amino acids. V dropped 1 base and J dropped 0 bases, with 6 bases sitting between them. The CDR3 is CASSQGELNTEAFF. As DNA, the CDR3 is TGTGCCAGCAGCCAAGGGGAATTGAACACTGAAGCTTTCTTT.

This clone was counted many times. The CDR3 loop is CASSLQSGLAGASGEQFF. CDR3 coding DNA: TGTGCCAGCAGCTTACAGTCAGGGCTAGCGGGAGCATCAGGTGAGCAGTTCTTC. The V call is TRBV11-2, the J call TRBJ2-1; 10 positions agree with TRBD2. The germline V gene has CDR1 SGHAT and CDR2 FQNNGV. There are 18 residues in the CDR3. Germline trimming cut 2 bases from V and 9 bases from J; bases unmatched to any gene: 16.

This clone was detected only a few times. The rearrangement joins TRBV27 to TRBJ1-1, with D possibly matching TRBD1 (6 bases). From germline, CDR1 is MNHEY and CDR2 SMNVEV (reference sequence). This CDR3 comprises 15 residues. Trimming removed 5 bases from V and 5 bases from J, with 18 bases in between. Here the CDR3 DNA reads TGTGCCAGCAGTCTCGCGTGGGGGGGCGGGACTGAAGCTTTCTTT. Translated: CASSLAWGGGTEAFF.

The V call is TRBV27, the J call TRBJ2-3; either TRBD1 or TRBD2 may supply D (6 bases each). V dropped 3 bases and J dropped 0 bases, with 16 bases sitting between them. CDR3 length: 17 residues. Per the germline V gene, CDR1 is MNHEY and CDR2 is SMNVEV (reference sequence). CDR3 DNA sequence: TGTGCCAGCAGTTTCCAAAGAGGGGGGTTCAGCACAGATACGCAGTATTTT. It is translated as CASSFQRGGFSTDTQYF.

In its sample, this clone was seen many times. The CDR3 DNA sequence: TGTGCCAGCAGCTTGGTACGGACTGGGGCCAACGTCCTGACTTTC. It yields the protein CASSLVRTGANVLTF. The gene calls are TRBV5-6 and TRBJ2-6; D call uncertain. The V end was cut by 0 bases, the J end by 2 bases, with 6 bases between. CDR1 and CDR2 (germline): SGHDT, YYEEEE. The CDR3 totals 15 residues.

This clone was observed at least ten times. The rearrangement links TRBV6-1 to TRBJ1-3, with D maybe TRBD1 (5 bases). The CDR3 extends over 15 amino acids. CDR1 is MNHNS and CDR2 is SASEGT in the germline V gene. Trimming left V 5 bases short and J 3 bases short, with 14 bases between. CDR3 amino acids: CASSYEGLDGNTIYF. The CDR3 coding sequence is TGTGCCAGCAGTTATGAGGGGCTAGATGGAAACACCATATATTTT.

The rearrangement joins TRBV30 to TRBJ2-1; D ambiguous. The germline V and J ends were trimmed by 3 bases and 4 bases, with 7 bases remaining between them. Germline assignment: CDR1 GTSNPN and CDR2 SVGIG (reference sequence). CDR3 length: 12 residues. The CDR3: CAWSLDYNEQFF. The CDR3 region has the DNA TGTGCCTGGAGCCTTGATTACAATGAGCAGTTCTTC.

This clone was observed a handful of times. The chain carries TRBV5-5 and TRBJ2-5; 8 bases are a match to TRBD1. The CDR3 has 15 amino acids. Germline V gene data show CDR1 as SGHKS and CDR2 as YYEKEE (reference sequence). Trimming removed 7 bases from V and 5 bases from J; junction bases left unmatched: 13. Written as DNA, the CDR3 is TGTGCCAGCGGGCCTATGGCAGGGGGCAGCGAGACCCAGTACTTC. It yields the protein CASGPMAGGSETQYF.

This clone came up a few times. One junction end does not reproduce the germline sequence, and a read error may be involved. This chain connects TRBV6-2 or TRBV6-3 to TRBJ2-7, with D possibly being TRBD1 (6 bases). The germline CDR1 and CDR2 sequences are MNHEY and SVGEGT. The CDR3 extends over 14 amino acids. The CDR3 bases are TGTGCCGGCAGTTACTCGTCGACAGGCTACGAGCAGTACTTC. Protein sequence: CAGSYSSTGYEQYF.

This clone was observed a few times. This CDR3 reads CASSISPGAGELFF. CDR3 in DNA: TGTGCCAGTAGTATCTCACCCGGGGCCGGGGAGCTGTTTTTT. The V call is TRBV19, the J call TRBJ2-2, with a possible D match to TRBD2 (5 bases). Germline V CDR1 and CDR2: LNHDA, SQIVND (reference sequence). V gave up 3 bases and J gave up 6 bases, with 11 bases separating them. The length of the CDR3 is 14 residues.